This T cell receptor beta chain was sequenced during a study of cytomegalovirus exposure and HLA in healthy donors. Study-level results: TCR clusters originating in the first cohort tended to co-occur in the 120 validation repertoires, according to a later analysis.

Sequenced by immunoSEQ multiplex PCR; TCRdb stores in-frame clones only, minus some. The table records 100,000 to 120,000 clones, around 95% of them present only once. Germline CDR1 is MNHNS and CDR2 is SASEGT. The length of the CDR3 is 14 residues. V dropped 4 bases and J dropped 4; count of bases not matched to a gene: 5. Comments on this clone: As yet, its antigen is unknown.

The clonotype was recovered from a woman under 30 in good health and CMV-seronegative. The genes are TRBV6-1 and TRBJ1-1, with 8 nucleotides matching TRBD1. The specimen was PBMCs. The CDR3 coding sequence is TGTGCCAGCAGTGGGACAGGGCTGGGCACTGAAGCTTTCTTT. Translating gives CASSGTGLGTEAFF.